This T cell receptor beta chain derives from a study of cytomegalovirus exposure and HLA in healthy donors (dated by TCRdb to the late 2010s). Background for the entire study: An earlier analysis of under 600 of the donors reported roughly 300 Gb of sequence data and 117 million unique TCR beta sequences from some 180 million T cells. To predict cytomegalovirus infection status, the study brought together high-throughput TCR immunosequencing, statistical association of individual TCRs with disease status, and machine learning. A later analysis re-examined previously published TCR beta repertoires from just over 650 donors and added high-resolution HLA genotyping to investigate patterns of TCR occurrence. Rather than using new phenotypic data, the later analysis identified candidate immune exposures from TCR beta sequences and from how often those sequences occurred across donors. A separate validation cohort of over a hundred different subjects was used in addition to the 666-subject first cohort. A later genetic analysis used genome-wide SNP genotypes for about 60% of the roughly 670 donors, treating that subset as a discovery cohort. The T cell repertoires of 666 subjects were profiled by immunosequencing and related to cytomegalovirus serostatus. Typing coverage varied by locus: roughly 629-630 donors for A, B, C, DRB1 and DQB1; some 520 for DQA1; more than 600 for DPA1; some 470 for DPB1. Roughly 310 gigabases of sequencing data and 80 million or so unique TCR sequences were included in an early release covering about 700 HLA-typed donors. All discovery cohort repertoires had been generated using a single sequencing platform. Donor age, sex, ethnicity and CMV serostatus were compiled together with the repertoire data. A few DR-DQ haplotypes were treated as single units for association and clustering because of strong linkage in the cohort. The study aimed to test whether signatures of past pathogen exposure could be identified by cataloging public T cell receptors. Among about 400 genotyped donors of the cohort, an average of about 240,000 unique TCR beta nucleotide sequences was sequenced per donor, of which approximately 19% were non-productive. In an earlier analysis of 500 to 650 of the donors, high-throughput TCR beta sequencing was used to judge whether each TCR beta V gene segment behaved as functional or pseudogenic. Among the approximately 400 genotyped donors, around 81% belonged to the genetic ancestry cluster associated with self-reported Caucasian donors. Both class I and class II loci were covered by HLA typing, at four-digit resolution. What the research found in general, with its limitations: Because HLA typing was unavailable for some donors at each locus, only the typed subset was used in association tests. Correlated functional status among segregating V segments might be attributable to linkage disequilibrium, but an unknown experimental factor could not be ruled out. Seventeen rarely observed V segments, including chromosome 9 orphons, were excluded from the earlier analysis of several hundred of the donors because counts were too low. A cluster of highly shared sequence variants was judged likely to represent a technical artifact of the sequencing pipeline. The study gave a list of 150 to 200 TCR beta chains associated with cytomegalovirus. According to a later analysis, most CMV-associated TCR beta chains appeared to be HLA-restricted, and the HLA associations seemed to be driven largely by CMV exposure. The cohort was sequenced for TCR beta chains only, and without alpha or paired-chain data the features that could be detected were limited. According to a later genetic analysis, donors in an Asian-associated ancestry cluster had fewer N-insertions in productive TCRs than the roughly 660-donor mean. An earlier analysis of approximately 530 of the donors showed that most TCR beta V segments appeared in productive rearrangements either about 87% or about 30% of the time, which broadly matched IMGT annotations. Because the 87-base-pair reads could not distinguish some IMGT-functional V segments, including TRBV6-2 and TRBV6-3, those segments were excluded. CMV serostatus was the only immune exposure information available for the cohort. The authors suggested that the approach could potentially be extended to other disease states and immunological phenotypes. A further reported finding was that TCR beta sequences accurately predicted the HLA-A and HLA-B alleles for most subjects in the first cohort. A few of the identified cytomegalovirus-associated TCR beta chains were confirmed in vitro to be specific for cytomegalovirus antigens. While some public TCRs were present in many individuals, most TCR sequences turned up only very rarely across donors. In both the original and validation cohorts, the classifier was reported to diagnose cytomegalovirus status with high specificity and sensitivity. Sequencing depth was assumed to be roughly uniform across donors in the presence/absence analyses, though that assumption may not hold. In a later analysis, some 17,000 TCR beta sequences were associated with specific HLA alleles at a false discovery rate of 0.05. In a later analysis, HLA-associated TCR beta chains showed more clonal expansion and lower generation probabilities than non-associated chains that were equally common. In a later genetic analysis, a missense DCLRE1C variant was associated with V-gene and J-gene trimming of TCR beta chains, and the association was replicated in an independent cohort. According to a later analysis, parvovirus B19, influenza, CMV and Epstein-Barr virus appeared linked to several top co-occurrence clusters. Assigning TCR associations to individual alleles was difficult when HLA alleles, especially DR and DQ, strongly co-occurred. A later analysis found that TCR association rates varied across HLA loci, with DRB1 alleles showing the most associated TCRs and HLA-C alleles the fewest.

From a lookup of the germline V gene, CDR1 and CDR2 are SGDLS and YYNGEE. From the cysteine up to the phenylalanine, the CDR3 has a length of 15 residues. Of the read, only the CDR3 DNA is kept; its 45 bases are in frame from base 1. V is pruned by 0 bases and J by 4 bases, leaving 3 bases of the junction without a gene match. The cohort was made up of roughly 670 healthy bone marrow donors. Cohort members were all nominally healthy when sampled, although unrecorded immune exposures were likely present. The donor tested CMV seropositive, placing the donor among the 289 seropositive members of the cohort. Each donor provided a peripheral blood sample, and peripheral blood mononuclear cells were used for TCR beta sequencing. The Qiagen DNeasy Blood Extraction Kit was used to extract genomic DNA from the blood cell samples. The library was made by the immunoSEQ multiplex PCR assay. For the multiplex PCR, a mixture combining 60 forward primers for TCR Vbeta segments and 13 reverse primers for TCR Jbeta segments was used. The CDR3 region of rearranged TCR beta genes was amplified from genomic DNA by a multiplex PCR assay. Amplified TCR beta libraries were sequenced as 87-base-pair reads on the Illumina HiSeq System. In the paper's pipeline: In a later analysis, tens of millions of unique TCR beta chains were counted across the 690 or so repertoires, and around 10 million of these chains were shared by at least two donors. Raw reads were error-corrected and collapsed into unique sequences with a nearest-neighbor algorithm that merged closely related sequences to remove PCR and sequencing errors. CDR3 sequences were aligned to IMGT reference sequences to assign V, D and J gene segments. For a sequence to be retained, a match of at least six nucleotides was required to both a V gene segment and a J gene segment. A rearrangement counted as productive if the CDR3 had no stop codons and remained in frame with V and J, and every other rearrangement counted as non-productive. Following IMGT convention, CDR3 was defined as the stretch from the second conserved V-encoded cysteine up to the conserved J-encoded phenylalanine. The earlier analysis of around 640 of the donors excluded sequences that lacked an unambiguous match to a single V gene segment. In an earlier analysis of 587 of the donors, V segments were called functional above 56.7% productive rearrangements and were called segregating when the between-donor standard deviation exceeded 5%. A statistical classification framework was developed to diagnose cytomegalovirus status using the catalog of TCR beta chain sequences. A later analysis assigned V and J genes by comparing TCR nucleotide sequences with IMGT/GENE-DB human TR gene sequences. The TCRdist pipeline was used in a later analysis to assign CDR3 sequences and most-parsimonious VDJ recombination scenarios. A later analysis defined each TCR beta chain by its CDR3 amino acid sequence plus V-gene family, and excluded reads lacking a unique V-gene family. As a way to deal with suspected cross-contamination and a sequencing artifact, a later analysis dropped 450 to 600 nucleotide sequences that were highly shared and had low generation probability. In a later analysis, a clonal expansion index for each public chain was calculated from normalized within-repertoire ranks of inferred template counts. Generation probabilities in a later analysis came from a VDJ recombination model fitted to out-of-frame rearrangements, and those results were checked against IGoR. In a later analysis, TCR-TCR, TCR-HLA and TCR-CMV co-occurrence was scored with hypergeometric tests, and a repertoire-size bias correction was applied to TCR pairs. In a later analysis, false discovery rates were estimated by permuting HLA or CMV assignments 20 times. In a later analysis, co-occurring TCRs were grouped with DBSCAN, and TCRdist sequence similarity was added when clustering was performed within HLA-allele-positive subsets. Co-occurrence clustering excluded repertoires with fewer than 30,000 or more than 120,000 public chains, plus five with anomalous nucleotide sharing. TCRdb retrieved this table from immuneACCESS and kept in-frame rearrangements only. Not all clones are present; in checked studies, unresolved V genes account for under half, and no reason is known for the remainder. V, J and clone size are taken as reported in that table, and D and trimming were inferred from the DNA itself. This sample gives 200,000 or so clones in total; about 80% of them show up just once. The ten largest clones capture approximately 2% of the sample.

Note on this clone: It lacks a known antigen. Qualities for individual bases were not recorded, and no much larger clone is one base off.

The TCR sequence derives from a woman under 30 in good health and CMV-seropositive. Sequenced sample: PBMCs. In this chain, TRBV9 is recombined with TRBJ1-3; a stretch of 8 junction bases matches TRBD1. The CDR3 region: CASSVEGTGGNTIYF. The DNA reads TGTGCCAGCAGCGTAGAGGGGACAGGCGGAAACACCATATATTTT.